This TCR beta chain was identified during a study of shared clonotypes between healthy human individuals. The CDR3 is 18 amino acids. Germline values: CDR1 SEHNR, CDR2 FQNEAQ (reference sequence). The V gene lost 2 bases and the J gene lost 0 bases, with 19 bases spanning the gap. General study results and limits: Naive subsets usually exceeded memory subsets in estimated richness.

On this clone: Its antigen is unidentified.

Repertoires were generated with immunoSEQ multiplex PCR, while TCRdb's copy carries only in-frame clones and drops some. The data contain more than 2 million clones, 90% to 97% of them singletons. The sample taken for sequencing was naive CD4+ T cells sorted from blood. Subset noted: CD45RA+ positively selected. The source of this sequence is a young man in good health. J is TRBJ1-1 and V is TRBV7-9; D remains ambiguous. CDR3 bases: TGTGCCAGCAGCTTATACCCGCCGCGGGTCGGCTTGAACACTGAAGCTTTCTTT. Residues: CASSLYPPRVGLNTEAFF.